This T cell receptor (beta chain) derives from a study of beta chain features in type 1 diabetes. Reverse transcription of all isolated RNA meant that expressed TCRB transcripts were sequenced. TCRdb keeps only in-frame clones here, not all; method: immunoSEQ multiplex PCR. The sample carries about 260,000 clones, roughly two thirds recorded once. Trimming took 2 bases from V and 0 from J, leaving 4 bases between them. The V gene's germline CDR1 is MGHDK and CDR2 SYGVNS. The CDR3 is made up of 13 amino acids. This sequence originates from a man aged 25-45 years in good health. The chain joins TRBV25-1 to TRBJ1-2; no firm D call. The sample comprised naive CD4+ T cells from blood. The CDR3 protein is CASSEAANYGYTF. CDR3 in DNA: TGTGCCAGCAGTGAAGCGGCTAACTATGGCTACACCTTC.